This T cell receptor (beta chain) was found in a study of CD4 T cells in relation to SARS-CoV-2 and coronaviruses. Study-level information: Two subjects were Hispanic; patients were 7 or 8 males and a few females.

Assay used: immunoSEQ multiplex PCR; TCRdb lists only in-frame clones, some missing. The repertoire has approximately 38,000 clones, approximately 88% of them found once; the top ten carry 9% to 9.5%. This clone was seen a few times. Between the trimmed V and J ends, which lost 5 bases and 9 bases, there was a span of 8 bases. The CDR3 runs 12 residues. Germline V gene data show CDR1 as LGHNA and CDR2 as YNFKEQ. The chain employs TRBV4-2 and TRBJ1-6; D remains unclear. This clonotype was obtained from an adult with COVID-19. The sequenced sample was memory CD4+ T cells from PBMCs. This CDR3 is CASSTTVSPLHF. The CDR3 DNA reads TGTGCCAGCAGCACAACAGTTTCACCCCTCCACTTT.